This T cell receptor (beta chain) was obtained from a study of blood T cell repertoires in COVID-19 (dated by TCRdb to about 2020). Regarding the research as a whole: The collaborator samples originated in the United States, Italy and Spain and spanned the acute and convalescent phases of COVID-19. The prospective study material was composed of cDNA or gDNA derived from T cells, B-cell-depleted T cells, or PBMCs. Subjects who had been exposed to COVID-19, were actively infected with it, or had recovered from it provided the deeply sampled blood TCRbeta repertoires that made up the dataset. The repertoires were released in a freely available public database meant as a resource for research on the immune response to SARS-CoV-2. Samples were obtained from the ongoing ImmuneRACE study (first 160 participants) and from about 1,300 subjects provided by 6 global collaborators. The sample metadata nearly always contained a de-identified subject ID, COVID-19 status, age in years and sex. Where HLA class I and class II types were available, the types were taken from metadata supplied by the sample provider, not from assay-based typing. The paper as a whole reports these results and caveats: Clinical and demographic metadata were provided uncurated, with the amount varying by source and participant.

As concerns this clone: The specificity of this receptor is unknown. No clone much larger than this one lies a single base away; base qualities are absent.

TCRbeta CDR3 regions were amplified from genomic DNA by means of the immunoSEQ Assay, a bias-controlled multiplex PCR. Under the source paper's analysis protocol: The number of nucleated cells in each sample was estimated from the amplification of reference gene primers within the assay. Sequence reads were collapsed and filtered to measure the absolute abundance of every unique TCRbeta CDR3 rearrangement. Productive Simpson clonality was computed per sample as the square root of Simpson's diversity index over productive rearrangements. Here the immuneACCESS table is served through TCRdb, limited to in-frame sequences with V and J called. Missing clones are a known gap in these copies; in checked studies unresolved V genes cover under half, and the rest lacks a known reason. That table furnishes V, J and clone size, whereas the DNA furnished D and trimming. The sample data list hundreds of thousands of clones, and about 90% of these were observed just once. The ten largest clonotypes hold 11% of the sample.

In Seattle, one collaborating source enrolled patients while the infection was active and tracked those patients longitudinally over the course of disease. Whole blood was collected in K2EDTA tubes by collaborating institutions according to the institutions' own protocols. For TCRbeta analysis, collaborator samples were shipped as frozen whole blood, as isolated PBMCs, or as DNA extracted from either sample type. Including the terminal cysteine and phenylalanine, the CDR3 comprises 13 residues. Only CDR3 DNA remains: 39 bases, in frame from the first base. V loses 3 bases of germline sequence and J loses 6 bases, and the interval between the two ends is 12 bases.

The sample taken for sequencing was peripheral blood. The source is a woman under 40 with COVID-19, enrolled during active disease. The chain was built from TRBV12-3 or TRBV12-4 and TRBJ2-7, and possibly TRBD1, on 6 matching bases. The DNA sequence is as follows: TGTGCCAGCAGTTTTGGTCAGGGGCTCGAGCAGTACTTC. Translated, this gives CASSFGQGLEQYF.